This TCR beta chain was sequenced in a study of T-cell memory formation after mild COVID-19. Background on the study: Clusters were largely donor specific.

TCRdb used MiXCR to reprocess the 5' RACE reads, holding one entry per CDR3 protein. This repertoire shows some 440,000 distinct CDR3 sequences, about 23% found once; its top ten account for approximately 13%. Germline trimming cut 6 bases from V and 4 bases from J; bases unmatched to any gene: 16. CDR1 is SGHKS, CDR2 YYEKEE, per germline (reference sequence). The CDR3 totals 19 residues. This clonotype was sampled from an adult woman who had mild COVID-19 (a few samples of this study predate the infection). Cell type and time point are not known. Sequences were obtained from PBMCs or a T cell subset sorted from them (not recorded which). This chain joins TRBV5-5 and TRBJ2-2; the match to TRBD2 covers 12 bases. The CDR3 spells CASTGRGLAGGPSTGELFF. CDR3 nucleotide sequence: TGTGCCAGCACCGGCAGGGGGCTAGCGGGAGGGCCAAGCACCGGGGAGCTGTTTTTT.